One sample yielded the 13 T cell receptor beta chains listed below, sequenced in a study of patients and donors after allogeneic stem cell transplantation. TCRdb reprocessed the RT-PCR reads via MiXCR and lists one record per CDR3 protein. Of fewer than 25,000 distinct CDR3 sequences listed, around 28% were seen once; the top ten hold around 47%. Sequencing was performed on blood, either unsorted or a sorted T cell fraction (not recorded which). The receptors shown here come from a human donor who was either an allogeneic HSCT recipient or a stem cell or donor lymphocyte infusion donor (not recorded which). It is not recorded whose cells these are; they may come from a transplant donor.

This chain uses TRBV7-9 with TRBJ2-3; D possibly corresponds to TRBD2 (7 bases). CDR1 and CDR2 (germline): SEHNR, FQNEAQ (reference sequence). The CDR3 contains 22 residues. The V and J ends lost 3 bases and 2 bases respectively, with 33 bases between them. The CDR3 DNA sequence: TGTGCCAGCAGCTTCTATCCGGGACACCGGCCAGTGGCGGGGGCCGACACAGATACGCAGTATTTT. It specifies CASSFYPGHRPVAGADTDTQYF.

The chain couples TRBV10-3 to TRBJ2-2; weak D call: TRBD2 (5 bases). The CDR3 runs to 13 residues. The V end lost 6 bases, the J end lost 5 bases, and 10 bases lay between the germline ends. Looked up from germline, CDR1 is ENHRY and CDR2 is SYGVKD. CDR3 residues: CAIRTGGTGELFF. The CDR3 DNA is TGTGCCATCAGGACCGGAGGAACCGGGGAGCTGTTTTTT.

This clonotype turned up a few times. This sequence joins TRBV12-3 or TRBV12-4 and TRBJ1-1, with 7 bases matching TRBD1. The J segment lost 1 base and the V segment lost 3 bases, leaving 2 bases of the junction unmatched. This CDR3 has 14 amino acids. The DNA for the CDR3 is TGTGCCAGCAGTTTTAGACAGGGGAACACTGAAGCTTTCTTT. It encodes CASSFRQGNTEAFF.

The rearrangement links TRBV28 to TRBJ2-7; the D gene is possibly TRBD2 (5 bases). Germline V CDR1 and CDR2: MDHEN, SYDVKM. This CDR3 is 11 amino acids long. The ends were cut back, 6 bases at V and 7 bases at J, with 10 bases in the middle. CDR3 loop: CASSPRGEQYF. Written as DNA, the CDR3 is TGTGCCAGCAGCCCAAGAGGGGAGCAGTACTTC.

The chain joins TRBV5-5 to TRBJ2-4; 12 positions match TRBD1. V lost 3 bases and J lost 8; bases outside the gene matches: 3. CDR1 and CDR2 (germline): SGHKS, YYEKEE (reference sequence). CDR3 size: 14 residues. The DNA for the CDR3 is TGTGCCAGCAGCTGGGGACAGGGGGCGCACATTCAGTACTTC. It codes for CASSWGQGAHIQYF.

This clonotype came up a few times. The rearrangement uses TRBV20-1 and TRBJ2-7; D is perhaps TRBD1 (8 bases). CDR1 is DFQATT, CDR2 SNEGSKA, per germline (reference sequence). Trimming cost V 6 bases and J 0 bases, with 15 bases left between them. This CDR3 has 14 residues. In DNA form, the CDR3 reads TGCAGTGCCGCTACAGGGGGGGGCTCCTACGAGCAGTACGTC. This gives the protein CSAATGGGSYEQYV.

This clonotype was seen only a few times. V gene TRBV9 combines with J gene TRBJ2-1, with 8 bases that match TRBD2. The V gene end was trimmed by 0 bases and the J gene end by 4 bases; junction bases not matched to a gene: 3. The germline V gene encodes CDR1 SGDLS and CDR2 YYNGEE. This CDR3 is built from 15 residues. CDR3 residues: CASSVAGGDYNEQFF. The CDR3 DNA follows: TGTGCCAGCAGCGTAGCCGGGGGGGATTACAATGAGCAGTTCTTC.

This chain links TRBV10-3 with TRBJ1-1; D uncertain. Germline CDR1 reads ENHRY; CDR2 reads SYGVKD. The CDR3 length is 12 residues. V lost 6 bases and J lost 2, with 7 bases in between. The CDR3 DNA follows: TGTGCCATCAGGGGAGGCAACACTGAAGCTTTCTTT. Its protein is CAIRGGNTEAFF.

This clonotype was observed a few times. The chain uses TRBV28 and TRBJ1-5, with 7 bases aligning to TRBD1. After removal of 6 bases from V and 7 bases from J, the junction contained 15 bases not matched to a gene. Germline lookup yields CDR1 MDHEN and CDR2 SYDVKM. The CDR3 is 16 residues long. CDR3 in amino acids: CASSLGPNRGIQPQHF. DNA of the CDR3: TGTGCCAGCAGCCTAGGGCCCAACAGGGGAATACAGCCCCAGCATTTT.

This clonotype is a singleton in its sample. The chain employs TRBV25-1 and TRBJ2-3; TRBD2 aligns across 8 bases. The CDR3 length is 15 residues. In germline, CDR1 is MGHDK, CDR2 SYGVNS. V gave up 2 bases and J gave up 1 base; unmatched junction bases: 2. DNA of the CDR3: TGTGCCAGCAGTGAACTAGCGGGCCGCACAGATACGCAGTATTTT. Translation: CASSELAGRTDTQYF.

V usage is TRBV9 and J usage is TRBJ1-4; D call uncertain. The CDR3 covers 14 residues. Per germline, CDR1 SGDLS and CDR2 YYNGEE. The germline V and J ends were trimmed by 0 bases and 8 bases, with 11 bases remaining between them. The CDR3 reads CASSVVPWNEKLFF. The CDR3 DNA is TGTGCCAGCAGCGTAGTTCCCTGGAACGAAAAACTGTTTTTT.

The V gene is TRBV9, the J gene TRBJ1-4, with D perhaps matching TRBD1 (5 bases). Germline V CDR1 and CDR2: SGDLS, YYNGEE. CDR3 size: 15 residues. Trimming cost V 4 bases and J 8 bases, with 18 bases left between them. CDR3 coding DNA: TGTGCCAGCAGCCTCGGGACCATCTCGAACGAAAAACTGTTTTTT. Translating gives CASSLGTISNEKLFF.

This chain links TRBV12-3 or TRBV12-4 with TRBJ1-1, with D uncertain. V was clipped by 0 bases and J by 4 bases, with 9 bases between them. This CDR3 region has 14 residues. The CDR3 region is CASSLARVGTEAFF. CDR3 nucleotide sequence: TGTGCCAGCAGTTTAGCGAGGGTTGGCACTGAAGCTTTCTTT.